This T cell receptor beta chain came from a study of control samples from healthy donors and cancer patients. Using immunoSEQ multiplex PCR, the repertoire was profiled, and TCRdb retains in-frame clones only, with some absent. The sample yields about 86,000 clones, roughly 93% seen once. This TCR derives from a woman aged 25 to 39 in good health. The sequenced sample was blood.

CDR3 sequence: CASTGVMNTEAFF. CDR3 in DNA: TGTGCCAGTACAGGGGTCATGAACACTGAAGCTTTCTTT. The chain joins TRBV18 to TRBJ1-1, with 7 bases lining up with TRBD1. The CDR3 totals 13 residues. Germline V gene data show CDR1 as KGHSH and CDR2 as LQKENI. Germline trimming cut 9 bases from V and 0 bases from J; bases unmatched to any gene: 4.